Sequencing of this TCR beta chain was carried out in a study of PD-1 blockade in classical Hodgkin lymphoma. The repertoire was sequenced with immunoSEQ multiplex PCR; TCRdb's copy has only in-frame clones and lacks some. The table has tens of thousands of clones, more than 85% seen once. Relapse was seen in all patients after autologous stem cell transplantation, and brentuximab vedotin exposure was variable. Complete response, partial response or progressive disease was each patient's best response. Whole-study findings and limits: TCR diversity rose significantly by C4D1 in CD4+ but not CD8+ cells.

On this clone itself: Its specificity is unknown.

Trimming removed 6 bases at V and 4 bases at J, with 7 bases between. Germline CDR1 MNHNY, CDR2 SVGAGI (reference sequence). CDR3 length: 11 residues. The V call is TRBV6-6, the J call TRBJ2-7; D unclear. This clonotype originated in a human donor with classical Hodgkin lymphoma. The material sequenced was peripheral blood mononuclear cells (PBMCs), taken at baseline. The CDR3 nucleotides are TGTGCCAGCAGCTGGGGTTACGAGCAGTACTTC. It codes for CASSWGYEQYF.